These T cell receptor beta chains were read from a single sample in a study of regulatory and conventional T cells in RAG deficiency. Data came from immunoSEQ multiplex PCR; TCRdb stores just in-frame clones and leaves some out. The repertoire has approximately 35,000 clones, about 70% of them found once; the top ten carry 3% to 3.5%. These records were also assigned to another study, of regulatory T cells.

Sample: CD4+ effector T cells sorted from blood. These receptors were taken from a human donor in good health. Both conserved end residues are part of each CDR3. A D gene is named only where the DNA matches it firmly. Clone size is not always given. Where it is, it says once, few, many or a class for expanded clones.

TRBV7-8	few	TRBJ1-5	NA	14	TGTGCCAGCACGTTGGGGAACAGGATTCAGCCCCAGCATTTT	CASTLGNRIQPQHF
TRBV7-2	NA	TRBJ1-5	NA	14	TGTGCCAGCAGCTTAGAGGGCAGCAATCAGCCCCAGCATTTT	CASSLEGSNQPQHF
TRBV12-5	NA	TRBJ1-2	NA	17	TGTGCTAGTGGTGAGTCCTGGGTAGTTGGACAACTGCGTGGCTACACCTTC	CASGESWVVGQLRGYTF
TRBV5-1	NA	TRBJ2-1	TRBD2	16	TGCGCCAGCAGCTTGGTGCTAGCGGGGGGTGGCAATGAGCAGTTCTTC	CASSLVLAGGGNEQFF
TRBV4-2	NA	TRBJ1-3	NA	17	TGTGCCAGCAGCCAAGATGGGCGAGCCCTCTCTGGAAACACCATATATTTT	CASSQDGRALSGNTIYF
TRBV18	NA	TRBJ1-2	TRBD1	13	TGTGCCAGCTTAGAGGGACAGGGTGATGGCTACACCTTC	CASLEGQGDGYTF
TRBV6-5	few	TRBJ2-5	TRBD1	12	TGTGCCAGCAGTTGGGACAGGGAGACCCAGTACTTC	CASSWDRETQYF
TRBV11-2	NA	TRBJ1-1	NA	12	TGTGCCAGCAGCTTAGATAGAACTGAAGCTTTCTTT	CASSLDRTEAFF
TRBV5-4	NA	TRBJ1-2	NA	13	TGTGCCAGCAGCGGGGGACGGAGCTATGGCTACACCTTC	CASSGGRSYGYTF
TRBV30	NA	TRBJ1-3	NA	14	TGTGCCTGGCTGTACCAGGGCACTGGAAACACCATATATTTT	CAWLYQGTGNTIYF
TRBV15	NA	TRBJ1-5	TRBD1	17	TGTGCCACCAGCAGAGACGGACAGGGGGCTAGCAATCAGCCCCAGCATTTT	CATSRDGQGASNQPQHF
TRBV2	NA	TRBJ1-5	NA	13	TGTGCCAGCAGCGCCACAGGGATTGGGCCCCAGCATTTT	CASSATGIGPQHF
TRBV30	few	TRBJ1-1	NA	13	TGTGCCTGGACCTATGGAAGGAACACTGAAGCTTTCTTT	CAWTYGRNTEAFF
TRBV2	few	TRBJ2-1	TRBD2	15	TGTGCCAGCAGTGATCTAGCGGGGGGTATCAATGAGCAGTTCTTC	CASSDLAGGINEQFF
TRBV9	NA	TRBJ2-1	NA	13	TGTGCCAGCAGCGTACAAGATTACAATGAGCAGTTCTTC	CASSVQDYNEQFF
TRBV29-1	once	TRBJ1-4	NA	12	TGCAGCGGGGGGGGAACGGCAGAAAAACTGTTTTTT	CSGGGTAEKLFF
TRBV5-1	NA	TRBJ2-7	TRBD2	14	TGCGCCAGCAGCCCGGGGACTAGCGGGGTCGAGCAGTACTTC	CASSPGTSGVEQYF